The 29 T cell receptor beta chains presented below share a single source sample, sequenced in a study of cytomegalovirus exposure and HLA in healthy donors. This PCR relied on a set of 60 Vbeta primers and 13 Jbeta primers. Sequencing used immunoSEQ multiplex PCR; TCRdb keeps in-frame clones, though not all of them. Seen here are 110,000 to 150,000 clones, about four fifths observed once, and the top ten hold 2% to 2.5%. The sequencing input was PBMCs. The receptor source for this set is a man aged 30 to 45 in good health and CMV-seronegative.

This clone has only one observation. V gene TRBV7-8 combines with J gene TRBJ1-5; D is unresolved. The CDR3 is made up of 14 amino acids. Germline CDR1 and CDR2: SGHVS and FQNEAQ. V dropped 1 base and J dropped 0 bases, with 4 bases sitting between them. This CDR3 is CASSLGASNQPQHF. CDR3 in DNA: TGTGCCAGCAGCTTAGGGGCTAGCAATCAGCCCCAGCATTTT.

The chain combines TRBV14 with TRBJ2-5; unclear D gene. Germline V gene data show CDR1 as SGHDN and CDR2 as FVKESK. The CDR3 loop spans 12 amino acids. V shed 2 bases and J shed 5 bases, with 6 bases lying between them. CDR3 region: CASSQPYETQYF. CDR3 nucleotide sequence: TGTGCCAGCAGCCAACCCTATGAGACCCAGTACTTC.

The rearrangement uses TRBV4-1 and TRBJ2-7; 9 bases align to TRBD1. This CDR3 is built from 15 residues. The junction had 6 bases not matched to a gene; V was cut back by 1 base and J by 5 bases. Per the germline V gene, CDR1 is MGHRA and CDR2 is YSYEKL. In DNA form, the CDR3 reads TGCGCCAGCAGCCAAGGGACAGGGGAATCCAACGAGCAGTACTTC. Protein sequence: CASSQGTGESNEQYF.

A few counts support this clone. V is TRBV6-5 and J is TRBJ1-3; 9 nucleotides match TRBD1. V shed 5 bases and J 6 bases; nucleotides not matched to a gene: 8. Germline V gene lookup returns CDR1 MNHEY and CDR2 SVGAGI. The CDR3 consists of 15 residues. CDR3 DNA sequence: TGTGCCAGCAGTCCACGGGACAGGGAAGCAAACACCATATATTTT. It specifies CASSPRDREANTIYF.

The table lists this clone with a few counts. J is TRBJ2-1 and V is TRBV28, with 9 positions matching TRBD1. The CDR3 is 15 residues long. Germline values: CDR1 MDHEN, CDR2 SYDVKM. Unmatched junction bases numbered 5, after V lost 3 bases and J lost 5 bases. The CDR3 bases are TGTGCCAGCAGTTTCGGGACAGGGATCAACAATGAGCAGTTCTTC. This codes for CASSFGTGINNEQFF.

This rearrangement joins TRBV5-6 to TRBJ1-1; D is unclear. Germline-derived CDR1 and CDR2 are SGHDT and YYEEEE. Trimming removed 0 bases at V and 5 bases at J, with 14 bases between. This CDR3 has 15 amino acids. The CDR3 DNA sequence: TGTGCCAGCAGCTTGGTCGGAGGAGGAGGTACTGAAGCTTTCTTT. This translates into CASSLVGGGGTEAFF.

The rearrangement uses TRBV25-1 and TRBJ2-1; 8 bases line up with TRBD2. Germline CDR1 reads MGHDK; CDR2 reads SYGVNS. The J segment lost 9 bases and the V segment lost 6 bases, leaving 10 bases of the junction unmatched. The CDR3 has 14 residues. As DNA, the CDR3 is TGTGCCAGCAGGCCCCCGGGACTAGTTTCTGAGCAGTTCTTC. Protein product: CASRPPGLVSEQFF.

V gene TRBV27 combines with J gene TRBJ2-5; D possibly corresponds to TRBD2 (6 bases). Germline V gene sequence: CDR1 MNHEY, CDR2 SMNVEV (reference sequence). This CDR3 contains 11 residues. The V and J ends lost 6 bases and 4 bases respectively, with 6 bases between them. The CDR3 DNA reads as TGTGCCAGCAGGCGGGGAGAGACCCAGTACTTC. Translation: CASRRGETQYF.

The sample holds one count of this clone. V is TRBV11-3 and J is TRBJ2-5; maybe TRBD1 (8 bases). V was pared by 5 bases and J by 3 bases, with 19 bases between. This CDR3 is built from 16 residues. Germline CDR1 reads SGHNT; CDR2 reads YENEEA. CDR3 coding DNA: TGTGCCAGCAGCCACACCCGGACAGGGACTAAAGAGACCCAGTACTTC. Its protein is CASSHTRTGTKETQYF.

The V call is TRBV19, the J call TRBJ2-1; TRBD2 agrees at 9 bases. This CDR3 comprises 17 residues. V trimming: 6 bases; J trimming: 4 bases; junction bases outside the gene matches: 13. Germline loops: CDR1 LNHDA, CDR2 SQIVND (reference sequence). As DNA, the CDR3 is TGTGCCAGTAGCGTATCCCTCGGGGCGGGAGGGTACAATGAGCAGTTCTTC. It yields the protein CASSVSLGAGGYNEQFF.

The gene calls are TRBV11-2 and TRBJ2-1; TRBD2 aligns across 7 bases. The CDR3 runs to 14 residues. The germline V gene has CDR1 SGHAT and CDR2 FQNNGV. V lost 6 bases to trimming and J lost 5 bases; unmatched junction nucleotides: 7. CDR3 in DNA: TGTGCCAGCAGACCTGGGGGGGGACACAATGAGCAGTTCTTC. It specifies CASRPGGGHNEQFF.

The CDR3 loop is CATSIDRGPDEQYF. The CDR3 nucleotides read TGTGCCACCAGCATAGACAGGGGGCCTGACGAGCAGTACTTC. The chain recombines TRBV15 with TRBJ2-7, with 10 bases fitting TRBD1. The CDR3 contains 14 residues. Germline V CDR1 and CDR2: LNHNV, YYDKDF (reference sequence). The V gene end was trimmed by 4 bases and the J gene end by 5 bases; junction bases not matched to a gene: 5.

V is TRBV14 and J is TRBJ2-7, with 11 positions matching TRBD2. The CDR3 is made up of 14 amino acids. Germline loops: CDR1 SGHDN, CDR2 FVKESK. J was trimmed by 2 bases and V by 4 bases; bases with no gene match: 1. CDR3 loop: CASSLGLAAYEQYF. DNA of the CDR3: TGTGCCAGCAGCCTGGGACTAGCGGCCTACGAGCAGTACTTC.

V usage is TRBV5-1 and J usage is TRBJ2-5; TRBD1 aligns across 8 bases. V lost 4 bases and J lost 5; bases outside the gene matches: 13. The CDR3 runs to 16 residues. Germline V gene data show CDR1 as SGHRS and CDR2 as YFSETQ. In DNA, the CDR3 is TGCGCCAGCAGCAGGAATCCTACAGGGGGAGGCGAGACCCAGTACTTC. Protein sequence: CASSRNPTGGGETQYF.

This chain uses TRBV2 with TRBJ1-5; 8 bases are a match to TRBD1. Germline CDR1 SNHLY, CDR2 FYNNEI. This CDR3 has 14 amino acids. J gave up 7 bases and V 2 bases, and 4 bases lay outside the gene matches. The DNA of the CDR3 is TGTGCCAGCAGTGAACACAGGGGGTGGCAGCCCCAGCATTTT. It specifies CASSEHRGWQPQHF.

The V gene is TRBV7-2, the J gene TRBJ2-5; 7 positions match TRBD2. This CDR3 has 16 amino acids. CDR1 and CDR2 (germline): SGHTA, FQGNSA. V gave up 1 base and J gave up 0 bases; unmatched junction bases: 5. The CDR3, as DNA: TGTGCCAGCAGCTTAGAACTAGCGAGGTACCAAGAGACCCAGTACTTC. It specifies CASSLELARYQETQYF.

The chain joins TRBV9 to TRBJ2-1; 9 bases fit TRBD2. The trim removed 1 base at V and 7 bases at J, leaving 9 bases unmatched. Looked up from germline, CDR1 is SGDLS and CDR2 is YYNGEE. CDR3 length equals 16 residues. Here the CDR3 DNA reads TGTGCCAGCAGCGTATTGCTGGGCGGGGGGGCGAATGAGCAGTTCTTC. This sequence encodes CASSVLLGGGANEQFF.

This clone turned up a few times. The chain has TRBV6-1 and TRBJ2-7; 10 bases are a match to TRBD1. Trimming cost V 6 bases and J 7 bases; bases outside gene matches: 9. Germline CDR1 and CDR2: MNHNS and SASEGT. The length of the CDR3 is 14 residues. CDR3 coding DNA: TGTGCCAGCAGGCCCATTGAGGGACAGGGGGAGCAGTACTTC. It codes for CASRPIEGQGEQYF.

The chain carries TRBV6-5 and TRBJ2-5, with 10 bases lining up with TRBD1. This CDR3 has 12 residues. V was clipped by 6 bases and J by 5 bases; unmatched bases: 0. Per the germline V gene, CDR1 is MNHEY and CDR2 is SVGAGI. The CDR3 is CASRGQGETQYF. The CDR3 DNA is TGTGCCAGCAGGGGACAGGGGGAGACCCAGTACTTC.

This chain connects TRBV2 to TRBJ1-5, with a weak D call TRBD1 (6 bases). Germline CDR1 is SNHLY and CDR2 is FYNNEI. CDR3 length: 13 amino acids. The V end was cut by 10 bases, the J end by 9 bases, with 19 bases between. CDR3 nucleotide sequence: TGTGCCACCTCGGGGGGGCCACCATTGCCCCAGCATTTT. Its protein product is CATSGGPPLPQHF.

The chain has TRBV4-1 and TRBJ2-1; a possible D gene is TRBD2 (5 bases). CDR3 length: 17 amino acids. Germline CDR1 and CDR2: MGHRA and YSYEKL. V gave up 0 bases and J gave up 5 bases, with 17 bases separating them. CDR3 in amino acids: CASSQEMREPLDNEQFF. The CDR3 DNA follows: TGCGCCAGCAGCCAAGAAATGAGGGAACCACTAGACAATGAGCAGTTCTTC.

This clone was observed once. The rearrangement links TRBV2 to TRBJ2-4; TRBD2 might be the D (5 bases). Germline V gives CDR1 SNHLY, CDR2 FYNNEI. This CDR3 region has 15 residues. With 2 bases removed from V and 7 bases from J, the gap between germline ends came to 15 bases. CDR3 in DNA: TGTGCCAGCAGTGAACAACGGGTGAGAGGGAACATTCAGTACTTC. The encoded protein is CASSEQRVRGNIQYF.

This clone is a singleton in its sample. The chain employs TRBV7-8 and TRBJ1-2; possibly TRBD1 for D (6 bases). The V and J ends lost 5 bases and 5 bases respectively, with 18 bases between them. In germline, CDR1 is SGHVS, CDR2 FQNEAQ. This CDR3 has 15 amino acids. CDR3 coding DNA: TGTGCCAGCAGCCCCCGGACACCCACAGGGTATGGCTACACCTTC. This translates into CASSPRTPTGYGYTF.

This clone came up once. The chain combines TRBV19 with TRBJ1-4, with unresolved D. The CDR3 runs to 15 residues. V lost 3 bases to trimming and J lost 0 bases, with 8 bases between them. CDR1 and CDR2 from the germline V gene are LNHDA and SQIVND (reference sequence). CDR3 in DNA: TGTGCCAGTAGTATGCACTTTGCAACTAATGAAAAACTGTTTTTT. It encodes CASSMHFATNEKLFF. Full variable domain (missing parts from reference TRBV19 and TRBJ1-4): DGGITQSPKYLFRKEGQNVTLSCEQNLNHDAMYWYRQDPGQGLRLIYYSQIVNDFQKGDIAEGYSVSREKKESFPLTVTSAQKNPTAFYLCASSMHFATNEKLFFGSGTQLSVL.

The gene calls are TRBV7-7 and TRBJ2-3; weak D call: TRBD2 (6 bases). Trimming stripped 3 bases from V and 2 bases from J, with 12 bases between. There are 15 residues in the CDR3. Germline V gene data show CDR1 as SSHAT and CDR2 as FNYEAQ (reference sequence). The CDR3 is CASSLRGGTTDTQYF. CDR3 in DNA: TGTGCCAGCAGCTTGCGGGGCGGAACCACAGATACGCAGTATTTT.

This clone was observed a few times. The chain has TRBV13 and TRBJ1-1; D gene ambiguous. The germline gives CDR1 PRHDT, CDR2 FYEKMQ (reference sequence). The ends were cut back, 0 bases at V and 12 bases at J, with 14 bases in the middle. The CDR3 is 13 residues long. DNA for the CDR3: TGTGCCAGCAGCTTAGGAACGACGGGCGGGACTTTCTTT. Its translation: CASSLGTTGGTFF.

The chain is built from TRBV7-3 and TRBJ2-1; tentatively, D is TRBD2 (6 bases). Germline assignment: CDR1 SGHTA and CDR2 FQGTGA. The CDR3 is 13 amino acids. Between the trimmed V and J ends, which lost 8 bases and 2 bases, there was a span of 10 bases. CDR3 protein: CASGGGTYNEQFF. The CDR3 DNA reads TGTGCCAGCGGGGGAGGTACCTACAATGAGCAGTTCTTC. Full variable domain (missing parts from reference TRBV7-3 and TRBJ2-1): GAGVSQTPSNKVTEKGKYVELRCDPISGHTALYWYRQSLGQGPEFLIYFQGTGAADDSGLPNDRFFAVRPEGSVSTLKIQRTERGDSAVYLCASGGGTYNEQFFGPGTRLTVL.

The V gene is TRBV6-5, the J gene TRBJ2-7; a possible D gene is TRBD2 (5 bases). The V end lost 5 bases, the J end lost 6 bases, and 11 bases lay between the germline ends. There are 12 residues in the CDR3. Germline V CDR1 and CDR2: MNHEY, SVGAGI. CDR3 DNA: TGTGCCAGCAGTCCAGGACTCTCCGAGCAGTACTTC. It translates to CASSPGLSEQYF.

The rearrangement uses TRBV18 and TRBJ1-6, with D tentatively TRBD1 (6 bases). The CDR3 has 15 amino acids. V was shortened by 3 bases and J by 9 bases, with 15 bases between the two germline ends. The germline V gene encodes CDR1 KGHSH and CDR2 LQKENI. CDR3 region: CASSPRQVLISPLHF. The CDR3 DNA reads TGTGCCAGCTCACCGCGACAGGTTTTAATTTCACCCCTCCACTTT. Full variable domain (outside the CDR3, taken from reference TRBV18 and TRBJ1-6): NAGVMQNPRHLVRRRGQEARLRCSPMKGHSHVYWYRQLPEEGLKFMVYLQKENIIDESGMPKERFSAEFPKEGPSILRIQQVVRGDSAAYFCASSPRQVLISPLHFGNGTRLTVT.